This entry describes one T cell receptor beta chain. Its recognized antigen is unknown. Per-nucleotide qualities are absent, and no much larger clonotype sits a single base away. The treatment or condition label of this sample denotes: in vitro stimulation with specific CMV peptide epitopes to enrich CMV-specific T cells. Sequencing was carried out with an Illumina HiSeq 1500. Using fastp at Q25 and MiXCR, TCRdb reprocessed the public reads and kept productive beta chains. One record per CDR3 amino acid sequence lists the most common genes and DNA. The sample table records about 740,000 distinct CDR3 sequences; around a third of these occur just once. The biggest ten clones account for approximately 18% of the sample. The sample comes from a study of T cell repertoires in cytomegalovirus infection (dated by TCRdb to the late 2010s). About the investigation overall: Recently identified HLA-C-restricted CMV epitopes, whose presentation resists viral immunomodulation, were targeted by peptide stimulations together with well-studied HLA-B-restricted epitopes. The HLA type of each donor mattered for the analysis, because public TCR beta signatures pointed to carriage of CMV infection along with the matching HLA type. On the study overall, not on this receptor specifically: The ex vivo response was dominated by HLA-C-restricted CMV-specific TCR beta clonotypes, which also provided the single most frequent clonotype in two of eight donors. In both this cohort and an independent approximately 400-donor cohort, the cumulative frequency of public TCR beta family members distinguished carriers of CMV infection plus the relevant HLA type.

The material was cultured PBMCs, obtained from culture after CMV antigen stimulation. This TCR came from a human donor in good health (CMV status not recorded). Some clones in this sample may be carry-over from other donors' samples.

The sequence in DNA is TGCAGTGCTAGACAGATCGACCCAAGGGGAGTTAGGCACATTCAGTACTTC. It codes for CSARQIDPRGVRHIQYF. The V and J genes are TRBV20-1 and TRBJ2-4; the D assignment is uncertain and may be TRBD1 or TRBD2, with 5 bases supporting each. The CDR3 goes from the cysteine to the phenylalanine over 17 residues. The entry retains the CDR3 DNA only, 51 bases that are in frame from base 1. The germline V gene (reference sequence) gives CDR1 as DFQATT and CDR2 as SNEGSKA. V loses 2 bases, J loses 8 bases, and the germline ends lie 25 bases apart.